These 20 T cell receptor beta chains were all obtained from the same sample, sequenced in a study of cytomegalovirus exposure and HLA in healthy donors. Here immunoSEQ multiplex PCR was the method, and the copy in TCRdb shows in-frame clones only, minus some. The sample consists of some 160,000 clones, just over 90% of them appearing once. Sequenced: PBMCs. The receptors stem from a man between 18 and 35 years old in good health and CMV-seronegative.

In this sample, this clone turned up once. This chain uses TRBV9 with TRBJ2-7; TRBD1 agrees at 8 bases. With V trimmed by 3 bases and J by 2 bases, 10 bases remained unmatched. This CDR3 has 16 residues. Germline V gives CDR1 SGDLS, CDR2 YYNGEE. This CDR3 reads CASSASGTGSTYEQYF. In nucleotides, the CDR3 is TGTGCCAGCAGCGCATCAGGGACAGGCAGCACCTACGAGCAGTACTTC. The whole variable domain, filled in from reference TRBV9 and TRBJ2-7, reads DSGVTQTPKHLITATGQRVTLRCSPRSGDLSVYWYQQSLDQGLQFLIQYYNGEERAKGNILERFSAQQFPDLHSELNLSSLELGDSALYFCASSASGTGSTYEQYFGPGTRLTVT.

The rearrangement joins TRBV13 to TRBJ2-5; tentative D call: TRBD1 (5 bases). The V end was cut by 4 bases, the J end by 9 bases, with 9 bases between. The CDR3 totals 11 residues. Per germline, CDR1 PRHDT and CDR2 FYEKMQ (reference sequence). The CDR3 region is CASSSMGPQYF. The CDR3 DNA follows: TGTGCCAGCAGCTCGATGGGGCCCCAGTACTTC. Together with reference TRBV13 and TRBJ2-5, the CDR3 gives the full variable domain: AAGVIQSPRHLIKEKRETATLKCYPIPRHDTVYWYQQGPGQDPQFLISFYEKMQSDKGSIPDRFSAQQFSDYHSELNMSSLELGDSALYFCASSSMGPQYFGPGTRLLVL.

The chain carries TRBV5-1 and TRBJ1-1, with D maybe TRBD1 (6 bases). CDR1 SGHRS and CDR2 YFSETQ come from the germline V gene. The CDR3 is made up of 14 amino acids. The ends were cut back, 4 bases at V and 3 bases at J, with 13 bases in the middle. The DNA of the CDR3 is TGCGCCAGCAGCCCGGGAGGGGGGGACACTGAAGCTTTCTTT. Amino acids: CASSPGGGDTEAFF.

The chain recombines TRBV15 with TRBJ2-2; 8 bases line up with TRBD2. Unmatched junction bases numbered 13, after V lost 3 bases and J lost 7 bases. The CDR3 spans 17 residues. Germline CDR1 LNHNV, CDR2 YYDKDF (reference sequence). The CDR3 protein is CATSRNPGTSQYGELFF. The CDR3 DNA sequence: TGTGCCACCAGCAGGAACCCGGGGACTAGTCAGTACGGGGAGCTGTTTTTT. The variable domain in full, with the rest retrieved from reference TRBV15 and TRBJ2-2, is DAMVIQNPRYQVTQFGKPVTLSCSQTLNHNVMYWYQQKSSQAPKLLFHYYDKDFNNEADTPDNFQSRRPNTSFCFLDIRSPGLGDTAMYLCATSRNPGTSQYGELFFGEGSRLTVL.

J is TRBJ1-1 and V is TRBV7-9; D is ambiguous. Germline CDR1 SEHNR, CDR2 FQNEAQ (reference sequence). With 1 base removed from V and 0 bases from J, the gap between germline ends came to 12 bases. This CDR3 region has 16 residues. CDR3 coding DNA: TGTGCCAGCAGCTTAGAGGCAGGTTTTTTGAACACTGAAGCTTTCTTT. This encodes CASSLEAGFLNTEAFF. Drawing the rest from reference TRBV7-9 and TRBJ1-1, the complete variable domain is DTGVSQNPRHKITKRGQNVTFRCDPISEHNRLYWYRQTLGQGPEFLTYFQNEAQLEKSRLLSDRFSAERPKGSFSTLEIQRTEQGDSAMYLCASSLEAGFLNTEAFFGQGTRLTVV.

The chain is built from TRBV2 and TRBJ1-4, with 9 nucleotides matching TRBD1. With 9 bases clipped from V and 6 bases from J, the junction kept 5 bases outside the gene matches. Germline lookup yields CDR1 SNHLY and CDR2 FYNNEI. This CDR3 region has 13 residues. CDR3 DNA sequence: TGTGCCAGTTCCGGGACAGGGTATGAAAAACTGTTTTTT. Translation gives CASSGTGYEKLFF.

The chain couples TRBV5-1 to TRBJ2-7, with TRBD1 as a possible D gene (6 bases). This CDR3 region has 14 residues. Between the trimmed V and J ends, which lost 0 bases and 5 bases, there was a span of 12 bases. Germline CDR1 and CDR2: SGHRS and YFSETQ. CDR3 loop: CASSLATGRDEQYF. The CDR3 DNA reads as TGCGCCAGCAGCTTGGCTACAGGGCGAGACGAGCAGTACTTC.

The chain employs TRBV6-1 and TRBJ2-5; the D gene is possibly TRBD2 (5 bases). CDR3 length: 16 amino acids. Trimming took 2 bases from V and 5 from J, leaving 18 bases between them. Germline CDR1 reads MNHNS; CDR2 reads SASEGT. CDR3 DNA: TGTGCCAGCAGTGAATCTCCCAGCCTGCGAGGGGAGACCCAGTACTTC. Residues: CASSESPSLRGETQYF.

The chain uses TRBV11-2 and TRBJ1-6; 9 bases agree with TRBD1. The length of the CDR3 is 15 residues. The trim removed 5 bases at V and 6 bases at J, leaving 5 bases unmatched. Germline-derived CDR1 and CDR2 are SGHAT and FQNNGV. CDR3 in amino acids: CASSPVQGANSPLHF. DNA of the CDR3: TGTGCCAGCAGCCCCGTACAGGGGGCTAATTCACCCCTCCACTTT. Together with reference TRBV11-2 and TRBJ1-6, the CDR3 gives the full variable domain: EAGVAQSPRYKIIEKRQSVAFWCNPISGHATLYWYQQILGQGPKLLIQFQNNGVVDDSQLPKDRFSAERLKGVDSTLKIQPAKLEDSAVYLCASSPVQGANSPLHFGNGTRLTVT.

This chain links TRBV9 with TRBJ1-1; the D is unclear. The V end was cut by 4 bases, the J end by 1 base, with 11 bases between. Germline loops: CDR1 SGDLS, CDR2 YYNGEE. CDR3 length: 14 amino acids. CDR3 in amino acids: CASSIDRGNTEAFF. CDR3 DNA sequence: TGTGCCAGCAGCATAGACCGGGGGAACACTGAAGCTTTCTTT.

The J gene is TRBJ2-7, the V gene TRBV7-8, with D tentatively TRBD1 (5 bases). Germline V CDR1 and CDR2: SGHVS, FQNEAQ. Trimming removed 1 base at V and 4 bases at J, with 11 bases between. The CDR3 is made up of 14 amino acids. This CDR3 reads CASSLGGGEYEQYF. The DNA of the CDR3 is TGTGCCAGCAGCTTAGGGGGCGGAGAGTACGAGCAGTACTTC.

This chain links TRBV4-3 with TRBJ2-3; 9 nucleotides match TRBD2. This CDR3 spans 18 amino acids. CDR1 is LGHNA, CDR2 YSLEER, per germline. V dropped 0 bases and J dropped 0; count of bases not matched to a gene: 7. In nucleotides, the CDR3 is TGCGCCAGCAGCCAAGATCTAGTTACTAGCGGGAGCACAGATACGCAGTATTTT. As protein: CASSQDLVTSGSTDTQYF.

This chain uses TRBV7-8 with TRBJ2-7; D may be TRBD1 (6 bases). Trimming removed 5 bases at V and 0 bases at J, with 8 bases between. Looked up from germline, CDR1 is SGHVS and CDR2 is FQNEAQ. The CDR3 is 13 residues long. The CDR3 reads CASSTRGSYEQYV. The CDR3, as DNA: TGTGCCAGCAGCACCAGGGGCTCCTACGAGCAGTACGTC.

This chain connects TRBV30 to TRBJ2-1, with D perhaps matching TRBD1 (6 bases). The CDR3 is made up of 15 amino acids. Between the trimmed V and J ends, which lost 7 bases and 2 bases, there was a span of 18 bases. Germline values: CDR1 GTSNPN, CDR2 SVGIG (reference sequence). The CDR3 DNA reads TGTGCCTCCCAACCCGGGACACGCACCTACAATGAGCAGTTCTTC. Translating it yields CASQPGTRTYNEQFF.

V is TRBV6-5 and J is TRBJ1-2; 8 positions match TRBD1. J gave up 0 bases and V 4 bases, and 4 bases lay outside the gene matches. The CDR3 extends over 15 amino acids. Germline V gene data show CDR1 as MNHEY and CDR2 as SVGAGI. For the CDR3, the DNA is TGTGCCAGCAGTTTAAGGACAGGGACTAACTATGGCTACACCTTC. Translation: CASSLRTGTNYGYTF.

The gene calls are TRBV4-3 and TRBJ2-1; TRBD2 matches at 10 bases. Trimming took 1 base from V and 3 from J; bases not matched to a gene: 3. This CDR3 spans 16 amino acids. Germline loops: CDR1 LGHNA, CDR2 YSLEER. CDR3 DNA: TGCGCCAGCAGCCAAGGGACTAGCGGTTACTACAATGAGCAGTTCTTC. Translating gives CASSQGTSGYYNEQFF.

The genes are TRBV21-1 and TRBJ1-5; no DNA check was done on the table's D call, TRBD1. TRBV21-1 is listed as a pseudogene. The CDR3 runs to 16 residues. The CDR3 DNA reads TGTGCCAGAAACGGACAGGGGGTAATTTGGAATCAGCCCCAGCATTTT. Translated: CARNGQGVIWNQPQHF.

The CDR3 sequence is CASRAQGPTEAFF. The CDR3 coding sequence is TGTGCCAGCAGAGCTCAGGGGCCCACTGAAGCTTTCTTT. The rearrangement uses TRBV6-6 and TRBJ1-1, with a weak D call TRBD1 (6 bases). V was shortened by 6 bases and J by 4 bases, with 12 bases between the two germline ends. Germline CDR1 MNHNY, CDR2 SVGAGI (reference sequence). The CDR3 runs 13 residues.

This clone was seen once. The chain uses TRBV7-3 and TRBJ2-1; 10 nucleotides agree with TRBD2. The V gene end was trimmed by 4 bases and the J gene end by 4 bases; junction bases not matched to a gene: 4. This CDR3 contains 15 residues. The V gene's germline CDR1 is SGHTA and CDR2 FQGTGA. CDR3: CASSSGLAIYNEQFF. The DNA of the CDR3 is TGTGCCAGCAGCTCGGGACTAGCGATATACAATGAGCAGTTCTTC.

The V call is TRBV5-4, the J call TRBJ2-7, with D possibly matching TRBD1 (6 bases). This CDR3 spans 17 amino acids. Germline V gene sequence: CDR1 SGHNT, CDR2 YYREEE (reference sequence). Trimming cost V 0 bases and J 5 bases, with 21 bases left between them. CDR3 region: CASSLGSLQGGSNEQYF. CDR3 DNA: TGTGCCAGCAGCTTGGGCTCGTTACAGGGCGGTTCAAACGAGCAGTACTTC. The whole variable domain, remainder taken from reference TRBV5-4 and TRBJ2-7, is ETGVTQSPTHLIKTRGQQVTLRCSSQSGHNTVSWYQQALGQGPQFIFQYYREEENGRGNFPPRFSGLQFPNYSSELNVNALELDDSALYLCASSLGSLQGGSNEQYFGPGTRLTVT.